Described below is a single T cell receptor (beta chain) sequence and its context. In this sample, this clonotype turned up many times. Its antigen is not yet known. Base qualities are missing; no much larger clone stands one base away. Set within a cohort of healthcare workers in London, UK, this nested case-control study involved weekly PCR testing of nasopharyngeal swabs along with blood sampling. Healthcare workers were enrolled in the week of the UK lockdown, from 23 to 31 March 2020, and were followed every week for up to about 15 weeks. This sample was included in a study of early T cells in non-severe SARS-CoV-2 infection (dated by TCRdb to the early 2020s). About the full investigation: Because TCR sequencing was done on bulk RNA from unsorted whole blood, the alpha and beta chains could not be paired. Summary of the overall study and its limitations: VDJdb matching was skewed toward anti-spike CD8 responses, so virus-specific expansions were likely underestimated and private and CD4 specificities were missed.

Library prep was done by 5' RACE. The listed sequencing device is NextSeq 500. In the TCR library protocol, unique molecular identifiers were attached to individual cDNA molecules to correct for PCR bias and sequencing error. TCR alpha and beta chains were both sequenced, and the abundances of alpha and beta sequences in each sample were closely correlated with each other. Processing in the source paper ran as follows. V gene, J gene and CDR3 annotation of TCR sequences was performed with Decombinator V4. TCRs were defined as expanded if a significant change between any two time points was detected under a Poisson model with p below 0.0001. TCR abundances were normalised to the total number of TCRs sequenced per sample and were expressed as counts per million. TRAV1-2 paired with TRAJ12, TRAJ20 or TRAJ33 defined MAIT TCRs, while TRAV10 paired with TRAJ18 defined iNKT TCRs. VDJdb, accessed on 1 November 2021, was searched for TCRs annotated for CMV, EBV and SARS-CoV-2, and TCRs annotated for more than one antigen were excluded. TCRdb reprocessed the public reads (quality trimming at Q25 with fastp, clone calling with MiXCR) and kept in-frame beta chains. Rows with one shared CDR3 protein collapse into an entry with the most common genes and DNA. The V and J calls here are based on TCRdb, not the publication. This sample is represented by over 30,000 distinct CDR3 sequences; roughly 5% of them were singletons. About 6.1% of the sample belongs to the ten largest clones.

The CDR1 and CDR2 encoded by the germline V gene (reference sequence) are SEHNR and FQNEAQ. The CDR3 sequence holds 13 residues, the cysteine and phenylalanine included. The read is trimmed to its CDR3 DNA, 39 bases read in frame from base 1. Trimming costs V 5 bases and J 5 bases, and their ends lie 9 bases apart. The TCR was taken from an adult who was a healthcare worker with PCR-confirmed SARS-CoV-2 infection or an uninfected control (not recorded which). Recombination linked TRBV7-9 to TRBJ1-4; no D gene is confidently identified. The source was whole blood, collected at baseline. The CDR3: CASSPTPNEKLFF. The DNA sequence reads TGTGCCAGCAGCCCCACACCGAATGAAAAACTGTTTTTT.